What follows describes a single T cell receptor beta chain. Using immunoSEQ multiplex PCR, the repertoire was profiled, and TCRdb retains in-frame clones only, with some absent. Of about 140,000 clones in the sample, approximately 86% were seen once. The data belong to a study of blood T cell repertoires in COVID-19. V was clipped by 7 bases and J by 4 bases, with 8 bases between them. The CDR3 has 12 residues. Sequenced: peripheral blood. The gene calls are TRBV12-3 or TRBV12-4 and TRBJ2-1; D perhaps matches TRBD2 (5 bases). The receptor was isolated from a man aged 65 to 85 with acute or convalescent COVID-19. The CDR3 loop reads CASTGVYNEQFF. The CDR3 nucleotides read TGTGCCAGCACCGGGGTATACAATGAGCAGTTCTTC.